This T cell receptor beta chain was recovered during a study of T-cell reconstitution after alpha-beta-depleted transplantation in children. TCRbeta library construction was performed incorporating unique molecular identifiers. TCRdb processed the PCR reads anew with MiXCR; each CDR3 protein has one entry. In the table there are 84,000 or so distinct CDR3 sequences, 15% to 19% of which are singletons. The CDR3 has 12 residues. V lost 3 bases to trimming and J lost 6 bases, with 8 bases between them. Germline V gene sequence: CDR1 SGHAT, CDR2 FQNNGV. Source: PBMCs, mostly from graft donor cells, taken 180 days after TCRalphabeta/CD19-depleted stem cell transplant. The V and J genes are TRBV11-2 and TRBJ1-1; D gene ambiguous. The TCR was taken from a male patient aged 2-9 years who had a stem cell transplant for acute lymphoblastic leukemia, so the T cells may come from the graft donor. CDR3 sequence: CASSFGISEAFF. DNA of the CDR3: TGTGCCAGCAGCTTCGGCATATCTGAAGCTTTCTTT.